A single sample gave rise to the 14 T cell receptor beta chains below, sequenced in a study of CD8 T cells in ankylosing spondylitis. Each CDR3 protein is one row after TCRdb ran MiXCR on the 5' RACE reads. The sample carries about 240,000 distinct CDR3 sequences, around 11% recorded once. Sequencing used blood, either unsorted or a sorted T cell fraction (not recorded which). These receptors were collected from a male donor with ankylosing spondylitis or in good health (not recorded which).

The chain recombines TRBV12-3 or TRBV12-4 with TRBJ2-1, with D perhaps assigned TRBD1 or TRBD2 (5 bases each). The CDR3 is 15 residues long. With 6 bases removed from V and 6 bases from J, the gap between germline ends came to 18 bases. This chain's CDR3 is CASSAEGSALNEQFF. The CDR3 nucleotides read TGTGCCAGCAGCGCCGAGGGGAGCGCCCTCAATGAGCAGTTCTTC.

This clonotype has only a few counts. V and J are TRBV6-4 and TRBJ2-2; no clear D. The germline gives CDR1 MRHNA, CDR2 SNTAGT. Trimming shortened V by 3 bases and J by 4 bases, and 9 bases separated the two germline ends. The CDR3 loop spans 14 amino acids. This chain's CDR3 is CASSEGRPTGELFF. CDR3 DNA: TGTGCCAGCAGTGAAGGAAGACCCACCGGGGAGCTGTTTTTT.

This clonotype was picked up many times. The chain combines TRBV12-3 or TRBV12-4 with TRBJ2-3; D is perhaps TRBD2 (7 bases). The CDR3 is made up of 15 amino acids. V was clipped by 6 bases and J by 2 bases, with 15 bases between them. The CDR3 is CASSPGGGYTDTQYF. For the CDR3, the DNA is TGTGCCAGCAGCCCTGGCGGGGGCTACACAGATACGCAGTATTTT.

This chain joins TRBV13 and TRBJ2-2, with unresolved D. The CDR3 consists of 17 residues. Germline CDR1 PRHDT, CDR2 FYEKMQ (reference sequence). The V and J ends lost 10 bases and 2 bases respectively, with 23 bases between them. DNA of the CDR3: TGTGCCACCCGAATCTTAGAACGGCGGTCTAACACCGGGGAGCTGTTTTTT. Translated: CATRILERRSNTGELFF.

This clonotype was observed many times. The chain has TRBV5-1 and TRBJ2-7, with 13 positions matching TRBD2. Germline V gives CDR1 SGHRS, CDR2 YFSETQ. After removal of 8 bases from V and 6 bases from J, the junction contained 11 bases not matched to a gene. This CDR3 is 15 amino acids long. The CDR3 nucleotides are TGCGCCAGTAGTACCGGGACTAGCGGGGAATCCGAGCAGTACTTC. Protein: CASSTGTSGESEQYF.

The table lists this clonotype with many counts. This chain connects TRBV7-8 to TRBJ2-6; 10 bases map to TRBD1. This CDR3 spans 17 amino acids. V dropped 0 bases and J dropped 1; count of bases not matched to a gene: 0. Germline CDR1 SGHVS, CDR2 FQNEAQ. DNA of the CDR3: TGTGCCAGCAGCTTAGCGGACAGGGGGTCTGGGGCCAACGTCCTGACTTTC. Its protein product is CASSLADRGSGANVLTF. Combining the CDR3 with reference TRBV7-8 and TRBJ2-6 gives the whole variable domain GAGVSQSPRYKVAKRGQDVALRCDPISGHVSLFWYQQALGQGPEFLTYFQNEAQLDKSGLPSDRFFAERPEGSVSTLKIQRTQQEDSAVYLCASSLADRGSGANVLTFGAGSRLTVL.

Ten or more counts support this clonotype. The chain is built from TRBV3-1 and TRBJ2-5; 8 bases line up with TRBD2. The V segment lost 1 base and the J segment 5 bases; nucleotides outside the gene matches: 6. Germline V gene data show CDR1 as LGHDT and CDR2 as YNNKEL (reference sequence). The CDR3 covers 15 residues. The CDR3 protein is CASSQGSSGSETQYF. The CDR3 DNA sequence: TGTGCCAGCAGCCAAGGGAGCAGCGGGAGTGAGACCCAGTACTTC.

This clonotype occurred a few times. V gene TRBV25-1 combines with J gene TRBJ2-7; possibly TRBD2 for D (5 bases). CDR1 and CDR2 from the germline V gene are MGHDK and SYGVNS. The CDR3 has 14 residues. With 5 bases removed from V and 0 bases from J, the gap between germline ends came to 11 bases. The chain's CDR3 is CASSRETGSYEQYF. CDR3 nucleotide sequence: TGTGCCAGCAGTAGGGAGACGGGCTCCTACGAGCAGTACTTC.

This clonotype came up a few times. The DNA for the CDR3 is TGTGCCATCAGTGACCAAGACTTAGCGGGACGGGGAGAGACCCAGTACTTC. It yields the protein CAISDQDLAGRGETQYF. V and J are TRBV10-3 and TRBJ2-5; 8 bases align to TRBD2. CDR1 ENHRY and CDR2 SYGVKD come from the germline V gene. V was pared by 3 bases and J by 4 bases, with 13 bases of the junction left unmatched. There are 17 residues in the CDR3.

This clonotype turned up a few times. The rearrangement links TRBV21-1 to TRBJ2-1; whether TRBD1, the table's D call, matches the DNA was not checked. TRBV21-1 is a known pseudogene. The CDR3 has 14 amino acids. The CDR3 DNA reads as TGTGCCAGCAGCAAAGGGGACGGTATAAATGAGCAGTTCTTC. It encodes CASSKGDGINEQFF.

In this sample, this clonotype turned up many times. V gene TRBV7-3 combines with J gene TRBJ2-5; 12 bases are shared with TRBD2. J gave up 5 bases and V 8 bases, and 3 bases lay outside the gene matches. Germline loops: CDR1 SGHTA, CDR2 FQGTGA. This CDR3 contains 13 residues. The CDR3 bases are TGTGCCAGCTCTAGCGGGGGGGGTGAGACCCAGTACTTC. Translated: CASSSGGGETQYF.

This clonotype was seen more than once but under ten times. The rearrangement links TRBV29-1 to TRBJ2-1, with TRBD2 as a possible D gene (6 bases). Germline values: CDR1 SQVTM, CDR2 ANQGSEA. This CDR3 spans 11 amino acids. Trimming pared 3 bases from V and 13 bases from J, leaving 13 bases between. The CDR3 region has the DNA TGCAGCGTTGACGGAGGGACGGAACAGTTCTTC. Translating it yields CSVDGGTEQFF.

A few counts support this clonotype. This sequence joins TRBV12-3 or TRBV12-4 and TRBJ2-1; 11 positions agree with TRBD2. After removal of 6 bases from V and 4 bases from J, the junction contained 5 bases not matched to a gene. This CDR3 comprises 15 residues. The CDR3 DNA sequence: TGTGCCAGCAGGCAGACTAGCGGGGCTTACAATGAGCAGTTCTTC. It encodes CASRQTSGAYNEQFF.

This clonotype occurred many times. CDR3 in amino acids: CSVATTGGSNEKLFF. The CDR3 DNA is TGCAGCGTCGCTACGACGGGGGGGTCTAATGAAAAACTGTTTTTT. This rearrangement joins TRBV29-1 to TRBJ1-4; TRBD1 might be the D (5 bases). This CDR3 comprises 15 residues. Germline V gives CDR1 SQVTM, CDR2 ANQGSEA. V was clipped by 6 bases and J by 3 bases, with 17 bases between them.